Following are 26 T cell receptor beta chains from one sample sequenced in a study of T cells in Graves' hyperthyroidism and ophthalmopathy. TCR beta CDR3 regions were amplified from RNA transcripts. Primed by the HTBI set, a first-round RT-PCR was run on the TCR CDR3. From the multiplex PCR reads, TCRdb called clonotypes with MiXCR, one entry per CDR3 protein. The sample yields about 380,000 distinct CDR3 sequences, approximately 15% seen once. Sequencing was done on a sample of blood. These receptors all come from a woman in her sixties or seventies with Graves' hyperthyroidism.

This clonotype was counted at least ten times. The chain employs TRBV28 and TRBJ2-7; the D gene is possibly TRBD1 (6 bases). V shed 3 bases and J shed 1 base, with 13 bases lying between them. Germline V lookup: CDR1 MDHEN, CDR2 SYDVKM. There are 15 residues in the CDR3. The chain's CDR3 is CASSFRGALSYEQYF. The CDR3 region has the DNA TGTGCCAGCAGTTTCAGGGGTGCCCTTTCCTACGAGCAGTACTTC.

This clonotype came up a few times. The chain has TRBV9 and TRBJ1-2; perhaps TRBD1 as D (5 bases). Between the trimmed V and J ends, which lost 3 bases and 3 bases, there was a span of 15 bases. This CDR3 region has 15 residues. CDR1 SGDLS and CDR2 YYNGEE come from the germline V gene. The CDR3: CASSGYRGTDYGYTF. In nucleotides, the CDR3 is TGTGCCAGCAGCGGATATCGGGGCACTGACTATGGCTACACCTTC.

This clonotype was seen more than once but under ten times. J is TRBJ2-5 and V is TRBV9; 8 bases line up with TRBD2. Unmatched junction bases numbered 20, after V lost 2 bases and J lost 2 bases. Per the germline V gene, CDR1 is SGDLS and CDR2 is YYNGEE. There are 20 residues in the CDR3. CDR3 in amino acids: CASSVGSTTSAPQLQETQYF. The CDR3, as DNA: TGTGCCAGCAGCGTTGGTTCTACGACTAGCGCACCGCAATTACAAGAGACCCAGTACTTC.

This clonotype was seen many times. The V gene is TRBV20-1, the J gene TRBJ2-5, with D perhaps matching TRBD1 (6 bases). The CDR3 consists of 13 residues. Germline CDR1 is DFQATT and CDR2 is SNEGSKA (reference sequence). V was clipped by 5 bases and J by 4 bases, with 14 bases between them. CDR3 sequence: CSAPEQGPETQYF. In DNA form, the CDR3 reads TGCAGTGCTCCAGAACAGGGCCCAGAGACCCAGTACTTC.

In this sample, this clonotype turned up many times. The V and J genes are TRBV6-1 and TRBJ2-7, with 8 nucleotides matching TRBD2. The CDR3 extends over 13 amino acids. Germline values: CDR1 MNHNS, CDR2 SASEGT. Losses at the gene ends were 5 bases for V and 6 bases for J; bases not matched to a gene: 6. The CDR3 region is CASSSPGTSEQYF. The DNA for the CDR3 is TGTGCCAGCAGTTCCCCGGGGACTAGCGAGCAGTACTTC.

This clonotype was seen many times. The gene calls are TRBV6-1 and TRBJ1-3; 7 nucleotides align to TRBD1. J lost 0 bases, V lost 6 bases, and 5 bases had no gene match. The CDR3 sequence is 15 residues long. Germline V CDR1 and CDR2: MNHNS, SASEGT. For the CDR3, the DNA is TGTGCCAGCAGACCTGACAGGGACTCTGGAAACACCATATATTTT. It codes for CASRPDRDSGNTIYF.

This clonotype was detected ten times or more. The chain has TRBV27 and TRBJ1-3, with a tentative D call TRBD1 (6 bases). CDR1 and CDR2 (germline): MNHEY, SMNVEV (reference sequence). Trimming took 4 bases from V and 1 from J, leaving 11 bases between them. The CDR3 is made up of 15 amino acids. The CDR3 loop is CASSSRGTSGNTIYF. In DNA form, the CDR3 reads TGTGCCAGCAGTTCCCGGGGGACATCTGGAAACACCATATATTTT.

V usage is TRBV30 and J usage is TRBJ2-2; D is possibly TRBD2 (6 bases). Trimming took 4 bases from V and 1 from J, leaving 10 bases between them. Per the germline V gene, CDR1 is GTSNPN and CDR2 is SVGIG (reference sequence). The CDR3 consists of 14 residues. CDR3 nucleotides: TGTGCCTGGAAGGGCGGGATGAACACCGGGGAGCTGTTTTTT. It yields the protein CAWKGGMNTGELFF.

This clonotype was picked up many times. The J gene is TRBJ2-1, the V gene TRBV2; 7 bases align to TRBD2. After removal of 3 bases from V and 4 bases from J, the junction contained 3 bases not matched to a gene. CDR1 and CDR2 (germline): SNHLY, FYNNEI. This CDR3 has 14 residues. The CDR3 loop reads CASSDQRGYNEQFF. Written as DNA, the CDR3 is TGTGCCAGCAGTGACCAGCGGGGTTACAATGAGCAGTTCTTC.

In its sample, this clonotype was seen a few times. The V and J genes are TRBV5-1 and TRBJ2-5; TRBD2 is a possible D gene (6 bases). Trimming removed 1 base from V and 1 base from J, with 8 bases in between. From germline, CDR1 is SGHRS and CDR2 YFSETQ. The CDR3 is 14 amino acids. Written as DNA, the CDR3 is TGCGCCAGCAGCTTGCGGGGGAGCCAAGAGACCCAGTACTTC. Its translation: CASSLRGSQETQYF.

This clonotype was detected ten times or more. The chain uses TRBV2 and TRBJ1-1, with D uncertain. Trimming cost V 4 bases and J 1 base, with 10 bases left between them. The V gene's germline CDR1 is SNHLY and CDR2 FYNNEI. The CDR3 totals 14 residues. CDR3 region: CASSGMGGNTEAFF. The CDR3 DNA is TGTGCCAGCAGTGGCATGGGAGGGAACACTGAAGCTTTCTTT.

V and J are TRBV19 and TRBJ2-2; D may be TRBD1 (6 bases). The CDR3 consists of 14 residues. Germline values: CDR1 LNHDA, CDR2 SQIVND (reference sequence). Trimming stripped 3 bases from V and 15 bases from J, with 20 bases between. In DNA, the CDR3 is TGTGCCAGTAGTATTACAGGGCGCTCAGGAGGAGTGTTTTTT. It is translated as CASSITGRSGGVFF.

About this clonotype: This may stem from a read error, because a much larger clone lies one nucleotide away. J is TRBJ2-1 and V is TRBV2; TRBD2 agrees at 12 bases. J lost 4 bases, V lost 6 bases, and 1 base had no gene match. CDR3 length: 14 residues. Germline V lookup: CDR1 SNHLY, CDR2 FYNNEI. CDR3 sequence (DNA): TGTGCCAGCAGACTAGCGGGAGGTTACAATGAGCAGTTCTTC. This translates into CASRLAGGYNEQFF. Full variable domain (remainder filled in from reference TRBV2 and TRBJ2-1): EPEVTQTPSHQVTQMGQEVILRCVPISNHLYFYWYRQILGQKVEFLVSFYNNEISEKSEIFDDQFSVERPDGSNFTLKIRSTKLEDSAMYFCASRLAGGYNEQFFGPGTRLTVL.

This clonotype was seen ten or more times. The chain employs TRBV12-3 or TRBV12-4 and TRBJ1-1, with 7 bases that match TRBD1. With 6 bases clipped from V and 7 bases from J, the junction kept 11 bases outside the gene matches. The CDR3 sequence is 14 residues long. In DNA form, the CDR3 reads TGTGCCAGCAGCCATAGACAGGGAGAGAATGAAGCTTTCTTT. It encodes CASSHRQGENEAFF.

The chain recombines TRBV6-2 or TRBV6-3 with TRBJ2-1; no firm D call. CDR1 and CDR2 from the germline V gene are MNHEY and SVGEGT. The germline V and J ends were trimmed by 4 bases and 7 bases, with 14 bases remaining between them. The CDR3 has 14 residues. DNA of the CDR3: TGTGCCAGCAGTTCCAGACAACTTGGTAATGAGCAGTTCTTC. Its translation: CASSSRQLGNEQFF.

This clonotype was seen many times. The V call is TRBV2, the J call TRBJ2-5, with D possibly TRBD2 on 6 matching bases. This CDR3 has 13 amino acids. Germline CDR1 and CDR2: SNHLY and FYNNEI. V was pared by 8 bases and J by 6 bases, with 16 bases between. This CDR3 is CASQEGARQTQYF. As DNA, the CDR3 is TGTGCCAGCCAGGAGGGAGCGCGGCAGACCCAGTACTTC.

This clonotype was observed a few times. The V and J genes are TRBV10-3 and TRBJ1-1; D perhaps matches TRBD1 (6 bases). V gave up 2 bases and J gave up 7 bases, with 11 bases separating them. The CDR3 sequence is 13 residues long. Germline V gene data show CDR1 as ENHRY and CDR2 as SYGVKD. CDR3 DNA sequence: TGTGCCATCAGTGAGGACGGGACAAATGAAGCTTTCTTT. As protein: CAISEDGTNEAFF.

This clonotype was counted at least ten times. The V gene is TRBV20-1, the J gene TRBJ2-7; 8 positions agree with TRBD1. Germline CDR1 and CDR2: DFQATT and SNEGSKA (reference sequence). With V trimmed by 3 bases and J by 5 bases, 9 bases remained unmatched. The CDR3 has 14 amino acids. This chain's CDR3 is CSASMGTGVDEQYF. The DNA of the CDR3 is TGCAGTGCTAGTATGGGGACAGGAGTCGACGAGCAGTACTTC.

This clonotype appeared a few times. The V call is TRBV20-1, the J call TRBJ2-3; D unclear. The V and J ends lost 3 bases and 2 bases respectively, with 9 bases between them. Germline assignment: CDR1 DFQATT and CDR2 SNEGSKA (reference sequence). This CDR3 has 13 residues. This CDR3 reads CSASDSVTDTQYF. CDR3 DNA: TGCAGTGCTAGCGACTCGGTCACAGATACGCAGTATTTT.

The chain uses TRBV10-3 and TRBJ2-6, with 7 nucleotides matching TRBD1. Germline loops: CDR1 ENHRY, CDR2 SYGVKD. J lost 2 bases, V lost 10 bases, and 5 bases had no gene match. The CDR3 consists of 14 residues. CDR3 in amino acids: CATKGATGANVLTF. CDR3 coding DNA: TGTGCCACCAAGGGGGCGACTGGGGCCAACGTCCTGACTTTC.

This clonotype was counted many times. V usage is TRBV12-3 or TRBV12-4 and J usage is TRBJ2-7; perhaps TRBD2 as D (7 bases). The CDR3 has 14 amino acids. Deletions cut 7 bases from V and 7 bases from J, with 20 bases between. The DNA of the CDR3 is TGTGCCAGCACCCAACATGGTAGGGGGGGAGAGCAGTACTTC. Translating gives CASTQHGRGGEQYF.

In regard to this clonotype: Compared with germline, one end of the junction differs, possibly owing to a read error. The chain employs TRBV19 and TRBJ1-5, with 7 nucleotides matching TRBD1. Germline V lookup: CDR1 LNHDA, CDR2 SQIVND (reference sequence). CDR3 length equals 16 residues. The DNA for the CDR3 is TGTGCCGGTAGTATGGCCAGGGGGACCCTCAATCAGCCCCAGCATTTT. It specifies CAGSMARGTLNQPQHF.

Ten or more counts support this clonotype. CDR3 DNA sequence: TGTGCCAGCAGCCCCCGGACAGGGGCCCGCGAGCAGTACTTC. Translating it yields CASSPRTGAREQYF. This chain connects TRBV12-3 or TRBV12-4 to TRBJ2-7; 9 positions match TRBD1. V trimming: 6 bases; J trimming: 6 bases; junction bases outside the gene matches: 9. The CDR3 runs 14 residues.

This clonotype was counted ten times or more. This chain uses TRBV10-3 with TRBJ2-1; D is unclear. This CDR3 spans 16 amino acids. In germline, CDR1 is ENHRY, CDR2 SYGVKD. V shed 1 base and J shed 7 bases, with 17 bases lying between them. The chain's CDR3 is CAISELVVGAWNEQFF. CDR3 coding DNA: TGTGCCATCAGTGAGTTGGTAGTAGGTGCATGGAATGAGCAGTTCTTC.

V gene TRBV4-2 combines with J gene TRBJ2-7; 9 nucleotides align to TRBD1. The germline CDR1 and CDR2 sequences are LGHNA and YNFKEQ. The J segment lost 5 bases and the V segment lost 4 bases, leaving 12 bases of the junction unmatched. The CDR3 is made up of 16 amino acids. Written as DNA, the CDR3 is TGTGCCAGCAGCCCAAATAACCTACAGGGGGCGGACGAGCAGTACTTC. Translating gives CASSPNNLQGADEQYF.

V usage is TRBV7-2 and J usage is TRBJ2-7; the D is unclear. The V end lost 1 base, the J end lost 1 base, and 11 bases lay between the germline ends. The germline CDR1 and CDR2 sequences are SGHTA and FQGNSA. This CDR3 has 15 amino acids. The CDR3 nucleotides are TGTGCCAGCAGCTTAGTTGCCTCCCAGTCCTACGAGCAGTACTTC. This translates into CASSLVASQSYEQYF.